This T cell receptor (beta chain) was recorded in a study of blood T cell repertoires in COVID-19. Study context: Samples came from the United States, Italy and Spain, spanning acute and convalescent COVID-19.

As handled by the study authors: Counts of nucleated cells, estimated from reference gene primer amplification, were obtained. Produced via immunoSEQ multiplex PCR; TCRdb's table is partial and in-frame only. From that table come the V and J calls and clone size; the DNA was used to work out D and trimming. The sample yields 400,000 to 550,000 clones, 87% seen once. Living in 24 US areas, the participants were between about 18 and 100 years of age. Cohorts were determined from participant-reported clinical history. With 1 base clipped from V and 5 bases from J, the junction kept 5 bases outside the gene matches. In germline, CDR1 is SEHNR, CDR2 FQNEAQ (reference sequence). This CDR3 spans 15 amino acids.

Input material: PBMCs or T cells enriched from blood (not recorded which). This rearrangement joins TRBV7-9 to TRBJ2-1; the match to TRBD2 covers 7 bases. The receptor was isolated from a woman aged 18-29 years with acute COVID-19. As DNA, the CDR3 is TGTGCCAGCAGCTTAGTCCTTGCGGGAGACAATGAGCAGTTCTTC. The encoded protein is CASSLVLAGDNEQFF. The complete variable domain, with remaining parts taken from reference TRBV7-9 and TRBJ2-1, reads DTGVSQNPRHKITKRGQNVTFRCDPISEHNRLYWYRQTLGQGPEFLTYFQNEAQLEKSRLLSDRFSAERPKGSFSTLEIQRTEQGDSAMYLCASSLVLAGDNEQFFGPGTRLTVL.